A selection of T cell receptor beta chains follows, all from one sample in a study of blood T cell repertoires in COVID-19. Using immunoSEQ multiplex PCR, the repertoire was profiled, and TCRdb retains in-frame clones only, with some absent. The profile shows fewer than 250,000 clones, roughly four fifths of them singletons. The specimen was peripheral blood. Every receptor here comes from a woman between 45 and 65 years old with acute or convalescent COVID-19. Both conserved end residues are part of each CDR3. Each record gives: D gene, V gene, CDR3 length, J gene, CDR3 protein. D genes are given only for firm matches.

>-|TRBV5-1|15|TRBJ2-7
CASSLDPGSGYEQYF
>TRBD1|TRBV30|14|TRBJ2-7
CAWMRGTGDHEQYF
>-|TRBV7-6|18|TRBJ2-5
CASSPLGTGLKGGRTQYF
>-|TRBV18|16|TRBJ1-1
CASRRENAPGSTEAFF
>TRBD2|TRBV28|16|TRBJ2-3
CASSLFLAGDGDTQYF
>TRBD1|TRBV10-2|15|TRBJ2-7
CASRNTGTGSYEQYF
>TRBD2|TRBV9|17|TRBJ2-1
CASSFGLAPGGDNEQFF
>-|TRBV28|12|TRBJ1-2
CATKTGPDGYTF
>TRBD1|TRBV29-1|12|TRBJ2-5
CTYRGERETQYF
>-|TRBV5-1|13|TRBJ2-3
CASSLVMTDTQYF